This T cell receptor beta chain was recorded in a study of T cell responses to AZD1222 COVID-19 vaccine. Study-wide results and limits: Once two AZD1222 doses were given, Spike-specific TCR breadth and depth went up. Reports say nearly half of spike-specific TCRs go after unmutated variant regions. Sampling that yielded the repertoires occurred only after the peak T cell response.

The trim removed 6 bases at V and 7 bases at J, leaving 9 bases unmatched. The germline gives CDR1 MNHEY, CDR2 SVGAGI. This CDR3 is 14 amino acids long. As for this clone: Antigen unknown.

Profiling relied on immunoSEQ multiplex PCR, and the TCRdb table lists in-frame clones only, not all of them. The table shows fewer than 110,000 clones, with 80% to 90% occurring only once. The sample consisted of peripheral blood, taken 28 days after the second AZD1222 dose. This chain joins TRBV6-5 and TRBJ1-5; 7 bases map to TRBD1. This TCR was sampled from an adult who received the AZD1222 COVID-19 vaccine. The CDR3 sequence is CASRFKGGGQPQHF. Here the CDR3 DNA reads TGTGCCAGCAGGTTCAAAGGGGGCGGACAGCCCCAGCATTTT.